Below, 13 T cell receptor beta chains from the same sample are listed, as sequenced in a study of T-cell memory formation after mild COVID-19. Using its own MiXCR run on the 5' RACE reads, TCRdb lists one record per CDR3 protein. Of roughly 300,000 distinct CDR3 sequences detected, around 15% appear once; the ten largest clones hold 20% to 25%. The specimen was PBMCs or a T cell subset sorted from them (not recorded which). The receptors were gathered from a man between 18 and 35 years old who had mild COVID-19 (a few samples of this study predate the infection). Cell type and time point are not known.

The gene calls are TRBV6-2 or TRBV6-3 and TRBJ2-7; possible D gene TRBD2, 7 bases. In germline, CDR1 is MNHEY, CDR2 SVGEGT. CDR3 length: 14 amino acids. Trimming removed 5 bases at V and 2 bases at J, with 13 bases between. The CDR3 nucleotides are TGTGCCAGCAGTACTAGAGGGGGGGCCTACGAGCAGTACTTC. Its protein product is CASSTRGGAYEQYF.

Only a few counts were recorded for this clonotype. This rearrangement joins TRBV12-3 or TRBV12-4 to TRBJ2-2; possible D gene TRBD2, 6 bases. The CDR3 consists of 24 residues. V lost 0 bases and J 7 bases, leaving 39 bases between the germline ends. The chain's CDR3 is CASSLARDGMNPKGFLGVNGELFF. CDR3 nucleotide sequence: TGTGCCAGCAGTTTAGCGCGGGACGGGATGAACCCTAAGGGATTTTTAGGGGTCAACGGGGAGCTGTTTTTT.

A remark on this clonotype: One junction end disagrees with the germline gene, perhaps due to a read error. V is TRBV7-9 and J is TRBJ1-2; D call uncertain. The CDR3 totals 12 residues. Germline values: CDR1 SEHNR, CDR2 FQNEAQ (reference sequence). In DNA, the CDR3 is TGTGCCAGCAGCTTAGCCAAAGGAGTTGGTGCCTTC. This codes for CASSLAKGVGAF.

This clonotype was observed a handful of times. This sequence joins TRBV5-1 and TRBJ2-7, with a weak D call TRBD1 (5 bases). The CDR3 has 17 residues. Germline assignment: CDR1 SGHRS and CDR2 YFSETQ. V was cut by 1 base and J by 3 bases, with 20 bases left in between. For the CDR3, the DNA is TGCGCCAGCAGCTTGCGGCTTAGGACGCAGGGCGACTACGAGCAGTACTTC. Translation gives CASSLRLRTQGDYEQYF. Combining the CDR3 with reference TRBV5-1 and TRBJ2-7 gives the whole variable domain KAGVTQTPRYLIKTRGQQVTLSCSPISGHRSVSWYQQTPGQGLQFLFEYFSETQRNKGNFPGRFSGRQFSNSRSEMNVSTLELGDSALYLCASSLRLRTQGDYEQYFGPGTRLTVT.

This clonotype has more than one count but fewer than ten. CDR3 coding DNA: TGCAGTGCTAGAGATCTGAGACAGGGGGTATCCGGGGCCAACGTCCTGACTTTC. Its translation is CSARDLRQGVSGANVLTF. The chain joins TRBV20-1 to TRBJ2-6; 9 bases are a match to TRBD1. Losses at the gene ends were 0 bases for V and 4 bases for J; bases not matched to a gene: 10. Germline CDR1 DFQATT, CDR2 SNEGSKA (reference sequence). The length of the CDR3 is 18 residues.

In its sample, this clonotype was seen a few times. The chain has TRBV3-1 and TRBJ1-3; no definite D call. Germline V CDR1 and CDR2: LGHDT, YNNKEL (reference sequence). CDR3 length equals 13 residues. V lost 0 bases, J lost 4 bases, and 4 bases lay in between. The CDR3 spells CASSQDLGNTIYF. CDR3 in DNA: TGTGCCAGCAGCCAAGATCTCGGAAACACCATATATTTT.

Only one count was recorded for this clonotype. The chain joins TRBV15 to TRBJ2-3; unclear D gene. The V gene's germline CDR1 is LNHNV and CDR2 YYDKDF (reference sequence). The ends were cut back, 0 bases at V and 0 bases at J, with 10 bases in the middle. This CDR3 spans 16 amino acids. CDR3 loop: CATSREWQLSTDTQYF. The CDR3 nucleotides are TGTGCCACCAGCAGAGAATGGCAGTTGAGCACAGATACGCAGTATTTT.

The CDR3 DNA is TGTGCCAGCAGCTTAATGCCACAGGGCCACTATGGCTACACCTTC. Translation: CASSLMPQGHYGYTF. This sequence joins TRBV7-3 and TRBJ1-2; possibly TRBD1 for D (6 bases). The CDR3 runs 15 residues. Germline-derived CDR1 and CDR2 are SGHTA and FQGTGA. Between the trimmed V and J ends, which lost 1 base and 3 bases, there was a span of 12 bases. The whole variable domain, remainder taken from reference TRBV7-3 and TRBJ1-2, is GAGVSQTPSNKVTEKGKYVELRCDPISGHTALYWYRQSLGQGPEFLIYFQGTGAADDSGLPNDRFFAVRPEGSVSTLKIQRTERGDSAVYLCASSLMPQGHYGYTFGSGTRLTVV.

In its sample, this clonotype was seen a few times. The chain uses TRBV4-3 and TRBJ2-5, with D tentatively TRBD2 (5 bases). V was cut by 1 base and J by 4 bases, with 16 bases left in between. Germline CDR1 and CDR2: LGHNA and YSLEER. This CDR3 is built from 16 residues. CDR3 region: CASSQVRGAAGETQYF. In DNA form, the CDR3 reads TGCGCCAGCAGCCAAGTTCGTGGCGCGGCGGGAGAGACCCAGTACTTC.

The chain combines TRBV6-5 with TRBJ1-1; maybe TRBD1 (5 bases). In germline, CDR1 is MNHEY, CDR2 SVGAGI. Trimming shortened V by 6 bases and J by 6 bases, and 11 bases separated the two germline ends. The CDR3 runs 12 residues. The CDR3 nucleotides are TGTGCCAGCAGCCGACCGGGACCTGAAGCTTTCTTT. The encoded protein is CASSRPGPEAFF.

This clonotype appeared a few times. V usage is TRBV7-6 and J usage is TRBJ2-1, with 15 positions matching TRBD2. Germline V gene lookup returns CDR1 SGHVS and CDR2 FNYEAQ. J gave up 9 bases and V 5 bases, and 5 bases lay outside the gene matches. The CDR3 length is 15 residues. The CDR3: CASSPGTSGGSEQFF. DNA for the CDR3: TGTGCCAGCAGCCCCGGGACTAGCGGGGGGAGTGAGCAGTTCTTC.

The chain couples TRBV7-8 to TRBJ1-6; D call uncertain. The CDR3 has 14 residues. Deletions cut 3 bases from V and 3 bases from J, with 6 bases between. Germline CDR1 reads SGHVS; CDR2 reads FQNEAQ. CDR3: CASSFTVYNSPLHF. CDR3 bases: TGTGCCAGCAGCTTCACAGTCTATAATTCACCCCTCCACTTT.

J is TRBJ2-7 and V is TRBV4-1; D is perhaps TRBD2 (5 bases). The V end was cut by 1 base, the J end by 3 bases, with 13 bases between. From germline, CDR1 is MGHRA and CDR2 YSYEKL. The CDR3 covers 15 residues. CDR3 bases: TGCGCCAGCAGCCAAGGGACGTTCGGAGGCTACGAGCAGTACTTC. Its translation is CASSQGTFGGYEQYF.